The entry below describes one TCR beta chain. The antigen is not known. Investigators excluded patients with uncontrolled infection, other autoimmune disease, pregnancy or lactation. Each diagnosis drew on symptoms, thyroxine, TRAb, thyroid ultrasound and orbital computed tomography findings. The sample originates from a study of T cells in Graves' hyperthyroidism and ophthalmopathy. Findings and limits, study-wide: Ophthalmopathy was predicted by the model a median of approximately 6 months ahead of onset. Within blood appeared most thyroid clonotypes that had expanded above 0.001.

TCR beta CDR3 region amplification was performed from RNA transcripts. First-round RT-PCR of the TCR CDR3 relied on the HTBI primer set. TCRdb reprocessed the multiplex PCR reads via MiXCR and lists one record per CDR3 protein. The sample contains around 260,000 distinct CDR3 sequences, less than 30% of which appear only once. Between the trimmed V and J ends, which lost 4 bases and 3 bases, there was a span of 15 bases. Germline V gene lookup returns CDR1 SGHTA and CDR2 FQGNSA. This CDR3 spans 15 amino acids. Sequences were obtained from blood. This receptor was identified in a man aged 35 to 55 with Graves' hyperthyroidism that later progressed to Graves' ophthalmopathy. The rearrangement links TRBV7-2 to TRBJ1-2; D possibly corresponds to TRBD1 (6 bases). The CDR3 loop is CASSSWGDTDYGYTF. The CDR3 DNA follows: TGTGCCAGCAGCTCATGGGGGGACACCGACTATGGCTACACCTTC.